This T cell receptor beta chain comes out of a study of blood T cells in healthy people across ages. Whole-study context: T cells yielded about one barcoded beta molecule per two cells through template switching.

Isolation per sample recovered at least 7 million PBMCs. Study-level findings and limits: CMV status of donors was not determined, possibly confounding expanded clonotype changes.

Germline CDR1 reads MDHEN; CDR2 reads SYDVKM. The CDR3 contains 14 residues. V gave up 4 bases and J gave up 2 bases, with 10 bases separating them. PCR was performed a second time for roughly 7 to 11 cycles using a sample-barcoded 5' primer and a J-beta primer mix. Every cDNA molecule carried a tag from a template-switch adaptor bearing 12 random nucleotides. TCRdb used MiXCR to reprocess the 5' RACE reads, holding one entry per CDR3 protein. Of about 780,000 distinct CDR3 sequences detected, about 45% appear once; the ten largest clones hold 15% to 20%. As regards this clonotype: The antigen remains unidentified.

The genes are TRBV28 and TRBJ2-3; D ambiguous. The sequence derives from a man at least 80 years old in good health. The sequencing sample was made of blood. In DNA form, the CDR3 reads TGTGCCAGCAGTTCGTCGGACGCCACAGATACGCAGTATTTT. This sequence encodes CASSSSDATDTQYF.